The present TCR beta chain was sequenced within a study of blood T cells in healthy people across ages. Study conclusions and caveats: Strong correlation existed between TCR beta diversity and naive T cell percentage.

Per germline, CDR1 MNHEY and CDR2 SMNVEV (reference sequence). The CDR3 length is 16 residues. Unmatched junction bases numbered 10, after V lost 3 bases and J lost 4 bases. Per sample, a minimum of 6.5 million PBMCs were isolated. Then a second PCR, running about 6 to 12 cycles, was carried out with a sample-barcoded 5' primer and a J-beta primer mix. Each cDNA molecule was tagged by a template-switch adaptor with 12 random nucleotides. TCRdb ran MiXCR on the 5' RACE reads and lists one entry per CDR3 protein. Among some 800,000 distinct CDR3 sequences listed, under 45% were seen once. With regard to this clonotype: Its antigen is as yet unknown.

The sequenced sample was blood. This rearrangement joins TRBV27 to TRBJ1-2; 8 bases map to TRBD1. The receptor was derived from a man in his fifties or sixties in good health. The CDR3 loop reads CASSFATTGGGYGYTF. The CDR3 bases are TGTGCCAGCAGTTTCGCCACTACAGGGGGAGGCTATGGCTACACCTTC.